This T cell receptor (beta chain) was documented in a study of shared clonotypes between healthy human individuals. CD45RO-negative, CCR7-positively selected cells formed the naive CD8 fraction, excluding terminally differentiated effector memory CD45RA+ cells. The length of the CDR3 is 16 residues. The V end lost 5 bases, the J end lost 1 base, and 14 bases lay between the germline ends. Looked up from germline, CDR1 is LNHDA and CDR2 is SQIVND (reference sequence). Using immunoSEQ multiplex PCR, the repertoire was profiled, and TCRdb retains in-frame clones only, with some absent. The repertoire holds about 2.1 million clones, over 85% seen once, with approximately 1.7% in the top ten. This clone occurred once.

The chain couples TRBV19 to TRBJ2-2; no reliable D call. The sequenced material came from naive CD8+ T cells from PBMCs. The source of this sequence is a man in his late teens or twenties in good health. Some clones in this sample may be carry-over from other donors' samples. CDR3 coding DNA: TGTGCCAGTAGTCCAGGACGGTACAGGAACACCGGGGAGCTGTTTTTT. Encoded protein: CASSPGRYRNTGELFF. Variable domain in full (rest from reference TRBV19 and TRBJ2-2): DGGITQSPKYLFRKEGQNVTLSCEQNLNHDAMYWYRQDPGQGLRLIYYSQIVNDFQKGDIAEGYSVSREKKESFPLTVTSAQKNPTAFYLCASSPGRYRNTGELFFGEGSRLTVL.